This TCR beta chain was sequenced for a study of blood T cells in healthy people across ages. Healthy individuals of Caucasian origin from Russia, aged roughly 6 to 90, served as donors. General observations from the study: Without sorted subsets, naive and antigen-experienced compartments could not be conclusively compared.

Trimming removed 5 bases at V and 0 bases at J, with 11 bases between. The CDR3 totals 14 residues. Germline lookup yields CDR1 SGHRS and CDR2 YFSETQ. Primers used in a second PCR of about 6 to 11 cycles were a sample-barcoded 5' primer and a J-beta primer mix. TCRdb itself ran the 5' RACE reads through MiXCR, one entry per CDR3 protein. Among 1.5 million to 2 million distinct CDR3 sequences listed, about two fifths were seen once. Concerning this clonotype: Its target is not known.

The sample comprised blood. This TCR was sampled from a human donor in good health. The chain is built from TRBV5-1 and TRBJ1-2; no clear D. The CDR3 is CASSRIDTNYGYTF. The CDR3 DNA sequence: TGCGCCAGCAGTCGGATAGACACTAACTATGGCTACACCTTC.